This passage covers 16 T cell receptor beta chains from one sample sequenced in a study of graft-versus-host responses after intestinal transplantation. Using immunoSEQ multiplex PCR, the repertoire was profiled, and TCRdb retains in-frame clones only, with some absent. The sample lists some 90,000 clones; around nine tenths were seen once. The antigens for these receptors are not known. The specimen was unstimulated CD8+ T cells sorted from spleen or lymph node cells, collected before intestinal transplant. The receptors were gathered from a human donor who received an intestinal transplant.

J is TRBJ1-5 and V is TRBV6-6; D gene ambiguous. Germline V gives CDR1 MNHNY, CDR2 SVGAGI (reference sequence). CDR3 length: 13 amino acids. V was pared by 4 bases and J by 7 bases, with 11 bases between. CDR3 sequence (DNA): TGTGCCAGCAGTTGGCAAGTCGCGCAGCCCCAGCATTTT. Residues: CASSWQVAQPQHF.

CDR3 protein: CASSEGAGGNSPLHF. CDR3 coding DNA: TGTGCCAGCAGTGAGGGGGCCGGTGGGAATTCACCCCTCCACTTT. The chain recombines TRBV27 with TRBJ1-6, with TRBD1 matching over 7 bases. Trimming took 5 bases from V and 7 from J; bases not matched to a gene: 8. Looked up from germline, CDR1 is MNHEY and CDR2 is SMNVEV (reference sequence). The CDR3 contains 15 residues.

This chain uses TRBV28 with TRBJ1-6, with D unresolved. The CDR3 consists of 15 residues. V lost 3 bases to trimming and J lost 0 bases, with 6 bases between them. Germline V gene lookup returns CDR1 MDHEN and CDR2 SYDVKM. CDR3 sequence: CASSFLSSYNSPLHF. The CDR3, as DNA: TGTGCCAGCAGTTTCTTAAGCTCCTATAATTCACCCCTCCACTTT.

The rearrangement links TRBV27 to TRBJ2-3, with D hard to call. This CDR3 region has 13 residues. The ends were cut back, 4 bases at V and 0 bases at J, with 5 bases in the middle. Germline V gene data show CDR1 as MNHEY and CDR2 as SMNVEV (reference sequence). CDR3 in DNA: TGTGCCAGCAGTTCCACCAGCACAGATACGCAGTATTTT. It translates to CASSSTSTDTQYF.

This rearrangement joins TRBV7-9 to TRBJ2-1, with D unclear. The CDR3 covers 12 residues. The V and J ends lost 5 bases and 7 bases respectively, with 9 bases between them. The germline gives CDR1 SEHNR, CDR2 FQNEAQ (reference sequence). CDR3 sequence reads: CASSLMGNEQFF. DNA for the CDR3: TGTGCCAGCAGCCTAATGGGGAATGAGCAGTTCTTC.

For the CDR3, the DNA is TGTGCCAGCAGCCACCGGACTAGCGGGGGGCCACAAGAGACCCAGTACTTC. It specifies CASSHRTSGGPQETQYF. The chain recombines TRBV13 with TRBJ2-5, with 14 bases that match TRBD2. Germline values: CDR1 PRHDT, CDR2 FYEKMQ (reference sequence). V lost 5 bases, J lost 2 bases, and 7 bases stayed unmatched. The CDR3 spans 17 residues.

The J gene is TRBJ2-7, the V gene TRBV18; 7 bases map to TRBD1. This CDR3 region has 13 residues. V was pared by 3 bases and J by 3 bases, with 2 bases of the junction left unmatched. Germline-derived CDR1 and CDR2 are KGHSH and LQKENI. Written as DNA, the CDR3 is TGTGCCAGCTCACCCGGGACAGTCTACGAGCAGTACTTC. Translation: CASSPGTVYEQYF.

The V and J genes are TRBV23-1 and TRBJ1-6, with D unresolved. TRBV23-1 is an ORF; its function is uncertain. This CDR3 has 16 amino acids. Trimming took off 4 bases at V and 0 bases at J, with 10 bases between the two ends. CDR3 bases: TGCGCCAGCAGTCGGGTTATCGGCTCCTATAATTCACCCCTCCACTTT. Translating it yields CASSRVIGSYNSPLHF.

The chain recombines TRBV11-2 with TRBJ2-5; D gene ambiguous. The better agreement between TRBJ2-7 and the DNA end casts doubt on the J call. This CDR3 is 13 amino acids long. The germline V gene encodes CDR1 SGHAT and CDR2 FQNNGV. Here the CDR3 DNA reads TGTGCCAGCAGCCCACTCCAAGGATACGAGCAGTACTTC. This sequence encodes CASSPLQGYEQYF.

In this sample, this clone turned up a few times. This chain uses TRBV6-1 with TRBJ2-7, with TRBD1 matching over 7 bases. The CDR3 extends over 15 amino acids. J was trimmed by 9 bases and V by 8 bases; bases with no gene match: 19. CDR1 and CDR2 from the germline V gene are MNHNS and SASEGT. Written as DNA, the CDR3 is TGTGCCAGCCCCCTTCCCGGGACAGTGCCCCTGGGGCAGTACTTC. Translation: CASPLPGTVPLGQYF.

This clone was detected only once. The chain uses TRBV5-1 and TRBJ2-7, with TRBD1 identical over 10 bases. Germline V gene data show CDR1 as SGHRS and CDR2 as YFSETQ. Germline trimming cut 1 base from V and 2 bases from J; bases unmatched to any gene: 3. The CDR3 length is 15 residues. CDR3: CASSLPGTGAYEQYF. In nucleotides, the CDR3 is TGCGCCAGCAGCTTGCCCGGGACAGGGGCCTACGAGCAGTACTTC.

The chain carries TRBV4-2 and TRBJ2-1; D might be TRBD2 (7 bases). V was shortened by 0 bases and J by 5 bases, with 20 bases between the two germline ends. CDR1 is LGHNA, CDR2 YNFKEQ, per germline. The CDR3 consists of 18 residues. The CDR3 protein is CASSQEMEGEGHDNEQFF. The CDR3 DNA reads TGTGCCAGCAGCCAAGAAATGGAGGGGGAGGGCCATGACAATGAGCAGTTCTTC.

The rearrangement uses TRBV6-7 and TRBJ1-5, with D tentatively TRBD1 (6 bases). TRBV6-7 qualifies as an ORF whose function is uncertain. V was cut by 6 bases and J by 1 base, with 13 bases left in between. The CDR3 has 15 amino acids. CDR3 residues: CASRDSVTSNQPQHF. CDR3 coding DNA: TGTGCCAGCAGGGACAGTGTTACCAGCAATCAGCCCCAGCATTTT.

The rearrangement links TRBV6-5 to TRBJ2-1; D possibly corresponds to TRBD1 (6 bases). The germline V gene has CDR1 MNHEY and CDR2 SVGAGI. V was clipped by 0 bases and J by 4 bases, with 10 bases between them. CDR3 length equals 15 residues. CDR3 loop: CASSYSTGTYNEQFF. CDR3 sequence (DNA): TGTGCCAGCAGTTACTCGACAGGAACGTACAATGAGCAGTTCTTC.

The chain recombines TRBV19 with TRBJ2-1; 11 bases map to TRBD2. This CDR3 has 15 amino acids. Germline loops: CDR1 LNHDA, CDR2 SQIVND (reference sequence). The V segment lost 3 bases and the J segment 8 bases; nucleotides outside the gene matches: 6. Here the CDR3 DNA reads TGTGCCAGTAGTATTCGGCTAGCGGGAGGCCATGAGCAGTTCTTC. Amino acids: CASSIRLAGGHEQFF.

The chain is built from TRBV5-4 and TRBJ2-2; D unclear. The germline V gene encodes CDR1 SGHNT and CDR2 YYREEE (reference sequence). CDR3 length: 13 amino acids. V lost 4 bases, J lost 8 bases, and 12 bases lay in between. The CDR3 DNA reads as TGTGCCAGCAGCGGGTCTCCCGGGGGGGAGCTGTTTTTT. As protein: CASSGSPGGELFF.